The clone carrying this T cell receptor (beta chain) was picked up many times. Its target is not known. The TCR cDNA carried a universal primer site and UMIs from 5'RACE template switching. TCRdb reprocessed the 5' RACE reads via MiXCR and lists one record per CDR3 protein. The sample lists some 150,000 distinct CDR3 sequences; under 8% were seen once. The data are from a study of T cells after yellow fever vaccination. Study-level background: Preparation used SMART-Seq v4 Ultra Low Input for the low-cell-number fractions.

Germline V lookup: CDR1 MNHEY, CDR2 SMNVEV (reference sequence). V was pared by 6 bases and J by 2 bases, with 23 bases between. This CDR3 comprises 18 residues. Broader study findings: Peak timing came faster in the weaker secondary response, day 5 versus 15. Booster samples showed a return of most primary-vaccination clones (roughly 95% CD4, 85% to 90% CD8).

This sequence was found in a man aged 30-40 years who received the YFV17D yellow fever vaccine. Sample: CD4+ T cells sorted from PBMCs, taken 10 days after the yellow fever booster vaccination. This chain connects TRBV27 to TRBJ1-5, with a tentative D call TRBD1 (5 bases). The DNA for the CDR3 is TGTGCCAGCAGGAAGTGGCAGGCTGGGGGGGAGGGCAATCAGCCCCAGCATTTT. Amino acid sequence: CASRKWQAGGEGNQPQHF.